Listed below are T cell receptor beta chains from one sample, sequenced in a study of blood T cells in healthy people across ages. TCRdb itself ran the 5' RACE reads through MiXCR, one entry per CDR3 protein. The table includes 800,000 to 950,000 distinct CDR3 sequences, 36% detected once. The specimen was blood. The origin of the receptors is a man in his late teens or twenties in good health. Each CDR3 is given with its conserved first and last residue. A D gene is named only where the DNA matches it firmly. Part of the rows lack a size; the others show once, few, many or a class for expanded clones.

d_gene: -
j_gene: TRBJ2-3
v_gene: TRBV5-5
abundance: -
CDR3nt: TGTGCCAGCAGCGGGATGGGGAACACAGATACGCAGTATTTT
CDR3aa: CASSGMGNTDTQYF

d_gene: -
j_gene: TRBJ2-5
v_gene: TRBV14
abundance: few
CDR3nt: TGTGCCAGCAGCCAAGGACCCGGCGAGACCCAGTACTTC
CDR3aa: CASSQGPGETQYF

d_gene: -
j_gene: TRBJ2-7
v_gene: TRBV12-5
abundance: -
CDR3nt: TGTGCTAGTGCCCCCCGTGCGGACTCCTACGAGCAGTACTTC
CDR3aa: CASAPRADSYEQYF

d_gene: TRBD2
j_gene: TRBJ2-3
v_gene: TRBV4-2
abundance: few
CDR3nt: TGTGCCAGCAGCCAAGATAGCGGGGGGCCACGGGATACGCAGTATTTT
CDR3aa: CASSQDSGGPRDTQYF

d_gene: -
j_gene: TRBJ2-3
v_gene: TRBV27
abundance: -
CDR3nt: TGTGCCAGCAGTAAGCGGTCCACAGATACGCAGTATTTT
CDR3aa: CASSKRSTDTQYF

d_gene: -
j_gene: TRBJ2-2
v_gene: TRBV2
abundance: -
CDR3nt: TGTGCCAGCATTGAGGGGGCCGGGGAGCTGTTTTTT
CDR3aa: CASIEGAGELFF

d_gene: -
j_gene: TRBJ1-4
v_gene: TRBV6-5
abundance: -
CDR3nt: TGTGCCCCGGGGAACCAGCCCGAAAAACTGTTTTTT
CDR3aa: CAPGNQPEKLFF

d_gene: -
j_gene: TRBJ1-3
v_gene: TRBV20-1
abundance: -
CDR3nt: TGCAGTGCCACCGGGCCCAGTTCTGGAAACACCATATATTTT
CDR3aa: CSATGPSSGNTIYF

d_gene: -
j_gene: TRBJ2-5
v_gene: TRBV7-9
abundance: -
CDR3nt: TGTGCCAGCAGCCAAAAGTCGGTGTTCCTATACACACAAGAGACCCAGTACTTC
CDR3aa: CASSQKSVFLYTQETQYF

d_gene: TRBD2
j_gene: TRBJ2-3
v_gene: TRBV20-1
abundance: -
CDR3nt: TGCAGTGCTAGGCGGACTAGCGGACGCACAGATACGCAGTATTTT
CDR3aa: CSARRTSGRTDTQYF

d_gene: -
j_gene: TRBJ2-1
v_gene: TRBV2
abundance: -
CDR3nt: TGTGCCAGCAGGGAAAGACTGGCTACGAACAATGAGCAGTTCTTC
CDR3aa: CASRERLATNNEQFF

d_gene: -
j_gene: TRBJ1-2
v_gene: TRBV7-2
abundance: -
CDR3nt: TGTGCCAGCAGCTTTGCTGGATCTAACTATGGCTACACCTTC
CDR3aa: CASSFAGSNYGYTF

d_gene: TRBD1
j_gene: TRBJ2-1
v_gene: TRBV20-1
abundance: few
CDR3nt: TGCAGTGCTAGAGAGGGACAGGGGGCGCGTCTGAGTCTCAATGAGCAGTTCTTC
CDR3aa: CSAREGQGARLSLNEQFF

d_gene: -
j_gene: TRBJ2-3
v_gene: TRBV19
abundance: once
CDR3nt: TGTGCCAGTAGTCCCCGGGCCACGGGAAGCACAGATACGCAGTATTTT
CDR3aa: CASSPRATGSTDTQYF

d_gene: -
j_gene: TRBJ2-5
v_gene: TRBV29-1
abundance: -
CDR3nt: TGCAGCGTTGGGGGCCGATTCCAAGAGACCCAGTACTTC
CDR3aa: CSVGGRFQETQYF

d_gene: -
j_gene: TRBJ2-2
v_gene: TRBV18
abundance: few
CDR3nt: TGTGCCAGCTCACTTACTACCCGAGAAGGCACCGGGGAGCTGTTTTTT
CDR3aa: CASSLTTREGTGELFF

d_gene: TRBD2
j_gene: TRBJ2-5
v_gene: TRBV7-6
abundance: -
CDR3nt: TGTGCCAGCAGTTTAGTAAGAGCGGGGGGCGAGACCCAGTACTTC
CDR3aa: CASSLVRAGGETQYF

d_gene: TRBD2
j_gene: TRBJ2-3
v_gene: TRBV28
abundance: many
CDR3nt: TGTGCCAGCAGCCGCGGGACTAGCGGGGGCACAGATACGCAGTATTTT
CDR3aa: CASSRGTSGGTDTQYF

d_gene: -
j_gene: TRBJ1-1
v_gene: TRBV7-2
abundance: -
CDR3nt: TGTGCCTGCAGCTTAGACCGGGTGGCGGGAGCTTTCTTT
CDR3aa: CACSLDRVAGAFF

d_gene: TRBD1
j_gene: TRBJ1-5
v_gene: TRBV7-2
abundance: -
CDR3nt: TGTGCCAGCAGCTTGGGGACAGGGAATAGTCAGCCCCAGCATTTT
CDR3aa: CASSLGTGNSQPQHF

d_gene: -
j_gene: TRBJ2-5
v_gene: TRBV13
abundance: many
CDR3nt: TGTGCCAGCAGCCGGCGGGACAGTCAAGAGACCCAGTACTTC
CDR3aa: CASSRRDSQETQYF

d_gene: TRBD1
j_gene: TRBJ1-4
v_gene: TRBV3-1
abundance: -
CDR3nt: TGTGCCAGCAGCCAGTGGGACAGACGTAATGAAAAACTGTTTTTT
CDR3aa: CASSQWDRRNEKLFF

d_gene: -
j_gene: TRBJ2-1
v_gene: TRBV4-3
abundance: few
CDR3nt: TGCGCCAGCAGCAACAGGAGGAATGAGCAGTTCTTC
CDR3aa: CASSNRRNEQFF

d_gene: -
j_gene: TRBJ2-3
v_gene: TRBV28
abundance: few
CDR3nt: TGTGCCAGCAGTTTGTGGGACCCCAAATGGGGCACAGATACGCAGTATTTT
CDR3aa: CASSLWDPKWGTDTQYF

d_gene: -
j_gene: TRBJ2-1
v_gene: TRBV2
abundance: few
CDR3nt: TGTGCCAGCAGTGAAGCGTCCACCGACAATGAGCAGTTCTTC
CDR3aa: CASSEASTDNEQFF

d_gene: TRBD1
j_gene: TRBJ2-7
v_gene: TRBV20-1
abundance: few
CDR3nt: TGCAGTGCCCCCCCCGCAGGGGGCTACGAGCAGTACTTC
CDR3aa: CSAPPAGGYEQYF

d_gene: TRBD1
j_gene: TRBJ2-7
v_gene: TRBV7-2
abundance: few
CDR3nt: TGTGCCAGCAGCTTAGCCCCGGACAGGGTCGATGAGCAGTACTTC
CDR3aa: CASSLAPDRVDEQYF

d_gene: -
j_gene: TRBJ1-5
v_gene: TRBV20-1
abundance: few
CDR3nt: TGCAGTGCCCCCCAACCGGGACCGCACGGAAATCAGCCCCAGCATTTT
CDR3aa: CSAPQPGPHGNQPQHF

d_gene: -
j_gene: TRBJ2-1
v_gene: TRBV6-2/TRBV6-3
abundance: -
CDR3nt: TGTGCCAGCAGTTCTCGAGGGGCAGGCTCCTACAATGAGCAGTTCTTC
CDR3aa: CASSSRGAGSYNEQFF

d_gene: -
j_gene: TRBJ1-5
v_gene: TRBV7-2
abundance: few
CDR3nt: TGTGCCAGCAGCGAGGGCAGTGGCCAGCCCCAGCATTTT
CDR3aa: CASSEGSGQPQHF

d_gene: TRBD2
j_gene: TRBJ2-1
v_gene: TRBV20-1
abundance: -
CDR3nt: TGCAGTGTAGGTAGCGGGACCTACAATGAGCAGTTCTTC
CDR3aa: CSVGSGTYNEQFF

d_gene: -
j_gene: TRBJ1-6
v_gene: TRBV12-3/TRBV12-4
abundance: few
CDR3nt: TGTGCCACCGGGGGGGGATATAATTCACCCCTCCACTTT
CDR3aa: CATGGGYNSPLHF

d_gene: -
j_gene: TRBJ2-5
v_gene: TRBV12-3/TRBV12-4
abundance: few
CDR3nt: TGTGCCAGCACCGTGACAGATAAAGAGACCCAGTACTTC
CDR3aa: CASTVTDKETQYF

d_gene: -
j_gene: TRBJ1-4
v_gene: TRBV11-2
abundance: -
CDR3nt: TGTGCCAGCAGCCCTATCGGCGGGGGGCTACGTAATGAAAAACTGTTTTTT
CDR3aa: CASSPIGGGLRNEKLFF

d_gene: -
j_gene: TRBJ2-3
v_gene: TRBV4-2
abundance: many
CDR3nt: TGTGCAACTACCCCTCTAGCAGGCCTAGATACGCAGTATTTT
CDR3aa: CATTPLAGLDTQYF

d_gene: -
j_gene: TRBJ2-1
v_gene: TRBV24-1
abundance: once
CDR3nt: TGTGCCACCAGTGACCCGACAGCCAATGAGCAGTTCTTC
CDR3aa: CATSDPTANEQFF

d_gene: -
j_gene: TRBJ1-1
v_gene: TRBV6-1
abundance: -
CDR3nt: TGTGCCAGCAGTGATCCTCAGATGAACACTGAAGCTTTCTTT
CDR3aa: CASSDPQMNTEAFF

d_gene: -
j_gene: TRBJ1-2
v_gene: TRBV7-2
abundance: -
CDR3nt: TGTGCCAGCAGCCCCTATTCAACGGCGGGTGGCTATGGCTACACCTTC
CDR3aa: CASSPYSTAGGYGYTF

d_gene: -
j_gene: TRBJ2-6
v_gene: TRBV18
abundance: -
CDR3nt: TGTGCCAGCTCACCAGCCAGGGCTGGGGCCAACGTCCTGACTTTC
CDR3aa: CASSPARAGANVLTF

d_gene: -
j_gene: TRBJ2-7
v_gene: TRBV5-1
abundance: many
CDR3nt: TGCGCCAGCAGCTTCGGGACGGGAACCTACGAGCAGTACTTC
CDR3aa: CASSFGTGTYEQYF

d_gene: TRBD1
j_gene: TRBJ1-2
v_gene: TRBV18
abundance: -
CDR3nt: TGTGCCAGCTCTCCGACAGGGACTAACTATGGCTACATCTTC
CDR3aa: CASSPTGTNYGYIF

d_gene: -
j_gene: TRBJ1-4
v_gene: TRBV7-2
abundance: -
CDR3nt: TGTGCCAGCAGCTTAGCCCCCGGACGGTCATATGCAACTAATGAAAAACTGTTTTTT
CDR3aa: CASSLAPGRSYATNEKLFF

d_gene: -
j_gene: TRBJ2-6
v_gene: TRBV25-1
abundance: few
CDR3nt: TGTGCCAGCAATGAGGACTCTGGGGCCAACGTCCTGACTTTC
CDR3aa: CASNEDSGANVLTF

d_gene: -
j_gene: TRBJ1-6
v_gene: TRBV4-3
abundance: -
CDR3nt: TGCGCCAGCAGCCTCAAACGGGCCAAAAATTCACCCCTCCACTTT
CDR3aa: CASSLKRAKNSPLHF

d_gene: -
j_gene: TRBJ1-2
v_gene: TRBV7-9
abundance: few
CDR3nt: TGTGCCAGCGTCGCGGGAAGAGAGGACTATGGCTACACCTTC
CDR3aa: CASVAGREDYGYTF

d_gene: TRBD2
j_gene: TRBJ2-1
v_gene: TRBV7-2
abundance: -
CDR3nt: TGTGCCAGCAGCAGAGGGCCAGCGGGGGGTGAGCAGTTCTTC
CDR3aa: CASSRGPAGGEQFF

d_gene: -
j_gene: TRBJ1-1
v_gene: TRBV21-1
abundance: -
CDR3nt: TGTGCCAGCAGCAAAGCGACGGGGACAGCTTTCTTT
CDR3aa: CASSKATGTAFF

d_gene: -
j_gene: TRBJ2-3
v_gene: TRBV5-1
abundance: -
CDR3nt: TGCGCCAGCAGCTTGGATCAGAACACAGATACGCAGTATTTT
CDR3aa: CASSLDQNTDTQYF

d_gene: -
j_gene: TRBJ2-5
v_gene: TRBV14
abundance: few
CDR3nt: TGTGCCAGCAGCCTCCGCAGGTCGTACCAAGAGACCCAGTACTTC
CDR3aa: CASSLRRSYQETQYF